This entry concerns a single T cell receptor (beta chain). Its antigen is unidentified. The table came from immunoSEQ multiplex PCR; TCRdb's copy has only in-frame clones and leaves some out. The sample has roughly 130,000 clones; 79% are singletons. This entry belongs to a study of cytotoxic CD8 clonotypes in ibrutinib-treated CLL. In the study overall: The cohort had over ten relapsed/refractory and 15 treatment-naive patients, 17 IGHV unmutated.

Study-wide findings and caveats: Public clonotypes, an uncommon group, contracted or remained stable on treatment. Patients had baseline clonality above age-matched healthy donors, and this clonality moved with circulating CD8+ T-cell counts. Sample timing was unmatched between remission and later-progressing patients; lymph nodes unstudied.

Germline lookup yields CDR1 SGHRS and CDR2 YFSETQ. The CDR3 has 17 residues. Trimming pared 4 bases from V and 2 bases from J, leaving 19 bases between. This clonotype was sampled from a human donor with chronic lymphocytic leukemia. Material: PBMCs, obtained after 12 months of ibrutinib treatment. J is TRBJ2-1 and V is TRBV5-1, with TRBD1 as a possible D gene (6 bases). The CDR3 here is CASSQRGHPEPYNEQFF. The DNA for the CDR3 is TGCGCCAGCAGCCAGAGGGGACACCCCGAGCCCTACAATGAGCAGTTCTTC. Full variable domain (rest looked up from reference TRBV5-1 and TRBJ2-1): KAGVTQTPRYLIKTRGQQVTLSCSPISGHRSVSWYQQTPGQGLQFLFEYFSETQRNKGNFPGRFSGRQFSNSRSEMNVSTLELGDSALYLCASSQRGHPEPYNEQFFGPGTRLTVL.